One sample yielded the 8 T cell receptor beta chains listed below, sequenced in a study of CD8+CD57+ T cells in acquired aplastic anemia. Selection for sequencing was limited to patients who had shown CD8+CD57+ cell expansion by flow cytometry. TCR beta VDJ and CDR3 were profiled, and genomic DNA was the template. From the reads, TCRdb called clonotypes with MiXCR, one entry per CDR3 protein. Here the sample spans approximately 200,000 distinct CDR3 sequences, about half being singletons. Input material: sorted CD4+, CD8+, or CD8+CD57+ T cells (not recorded which) from PBMCs. The receptors derive from a human donor with aplastic anemia.

This chain links TRBV29-1 with TRBJ1-2; D unclear. This CDR3 comprises 13 residues. Trimming shortened V by 8 bases and J by 3 bases, and 16 bases separated the two germline ends. The germline V gene encodes CDR1 SQVTM and CDR2 ANQGSEA. The CDR3 nucleotides are TGCAGCTCCCAAGGACCCGTTGACTATGGCTACACCTTC. Translated: CSSQGPVDYGYTF.

The CDR3 spells CASSPPGGGFSRSYEQYF. The DNA for the CDR3 is TGTGCCAGCAGCCCCCCCGGGGGGGGGTTTTCAAGGTCCTACGAGCAGTACTTC. J is TRBJ2-7 and V is TRBV7-9; TRBD2 matches 8 bases. V gave up 5 bases and J gave up 1 base; unmatched junction bases: 16. Germline V lookup: CDR1 SEHNR, CDR2 FQNEAQ (reference sequence). The length of the CDR3 is 18 residues.

The table lists this clonotype with many counts. The genes are TRBV2 and TRBJ1-4, with D perhaps matching TRBD1 (6 bases). The CDR3 has 15 amino acids. V was clipped by 6 bases and J by 6 bases, with 17 bases between them. Germline CDR1 and CDR2: SNHLY and FYNNEI. As DNA, the CDR3 is TGTGCCAGCAGGCGGAACAGGGACGGCGATGAAAAACTGTTTTTT. Its translation: CASRRNRDGDEKLFF.

The chain combines TRBV6-2 or TRBV6-3 with TRBJ1-1, with TRBD1 identical over 10 bases. Germline V gene sequence: CDR1 MNHEY, CDR2 SVGEGT. This CDR3 spans 14 amino acids. V trimming: 6 bases; J trimming: 7 bases; junction bases outside the gene matches: 8. The CDR3 loop is CASSDRGPSLEAFF. Written as DNA, the CDR3 is TGTGCCAGCAGCGACAGGGGGCCAAGTCTTGAAGCTTTCTTT.

This clonotype was seen many times. This chain joins TRBV20-1 and TRBJ1-3, with a possible D match to TRBD1 (6 bases). This CDR3 has 17 residues. CDR1 and CDR2 (germline): DFQATT, SNEGSKA (reference sequence). The V end lost 0 bases, the J end lost 2 bases, and 17 bases lay between the germline ends. In DNA form, the CDR3 reads TGCAGTGCTAGAGACATCCGGGTGCCAGGGGCTGGAAACACCATATATTTT. Translation gives CSARDIRVPGAGNTIYF.

This clonotype appeared many times. J is TRBJ2-5 and V is TRBV7-9, with 12 bases fitting TRBD2. The CDR3 runs to 16 residues. Germline CDR1 and CDR2: SEHNR and FQNEAQ (reference sequence). After removal of 4 bases from V and 4 bases from J, the junction contained 7 bases not matched to a gene. For the CDR3, the DNA is TGTGCCAGCAGCTCTCCTAGCGGGGGGGCTCGAGAGACCCAGTACTTC. This translates into CASSSPSGGARETQYF.

This clonotype turned up a few times. This chain uses TRBV7-2 with TRBJ2-7; 14 bases agree with TRBD2. This CDR3 spans 16 amino acids. CDR1 and CDR2 (germline): SGHTA, FQGNSA. Germline trimming cut 1 base from V and 3 bases from J; bases unmatched to any gene: 2. The CDR3 DNA is TGTGCCAGCAGCTTAGGGGGGACTAGCGGGGGCTACGAGCAGTACTTC. This codes for CASSLGGTSGGYEQYF.

The chain combines TRBV25-1 with TRBJ1-2; unclear D gene. Trimming took 0 bases from V and 5 from J, leaving 16 bases between them. Germline lookup yields CDR1 MGHDK and CDR2 SYGVNS. CDR3 length: 16 amino acids. The CDR3 DNA is TGTGCCAGCAGTGAATATAGGGCCGAGGGCCGGTATGGCTACACCTTC. Translation gives CASSEYRAEGRYGYTF.